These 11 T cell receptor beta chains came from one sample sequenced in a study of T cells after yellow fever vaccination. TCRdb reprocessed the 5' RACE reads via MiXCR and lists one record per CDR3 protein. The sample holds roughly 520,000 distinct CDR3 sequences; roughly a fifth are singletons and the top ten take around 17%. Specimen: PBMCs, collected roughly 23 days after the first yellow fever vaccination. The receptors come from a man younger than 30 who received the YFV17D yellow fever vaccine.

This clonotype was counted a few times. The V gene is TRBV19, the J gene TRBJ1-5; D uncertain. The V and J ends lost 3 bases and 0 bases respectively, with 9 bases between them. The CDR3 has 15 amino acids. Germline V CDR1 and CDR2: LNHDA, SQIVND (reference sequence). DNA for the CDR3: TGTGCCAGTAGTATCGGTGACCATAGCAATCAGCCCCAGCATTTT. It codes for CASSIGDHSNQPQHF. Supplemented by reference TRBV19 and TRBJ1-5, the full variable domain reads DGGITQSPKYLFRKEGQNVTLSCEQNLNHDAMYWYRQDPGQGLRLIYYSQIVNDFQKGDIAEGYSVSREKKESFPLTVTSAQKNPTAFYLCASSIGDHSNQPQHFGDGTRLSIL.

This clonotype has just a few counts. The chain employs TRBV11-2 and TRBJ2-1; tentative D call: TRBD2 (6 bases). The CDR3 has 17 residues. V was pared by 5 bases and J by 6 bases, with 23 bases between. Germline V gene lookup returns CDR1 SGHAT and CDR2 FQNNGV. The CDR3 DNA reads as TGTGCCAGCAGCGGCAGCCCTAGCGTTTTCGTGTCCAATGAGCAGTTCTTC. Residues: CASSGSPSVFVSNEQFF.

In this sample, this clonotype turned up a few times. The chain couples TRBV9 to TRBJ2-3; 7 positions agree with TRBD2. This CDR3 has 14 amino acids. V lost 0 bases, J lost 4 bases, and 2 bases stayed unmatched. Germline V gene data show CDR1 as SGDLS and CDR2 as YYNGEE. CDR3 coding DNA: TGTGCCAGCAGCGTAGGGGGGGGGTCAGATACGCAGTATTTT. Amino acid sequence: CASSVGGGSDTQYF.

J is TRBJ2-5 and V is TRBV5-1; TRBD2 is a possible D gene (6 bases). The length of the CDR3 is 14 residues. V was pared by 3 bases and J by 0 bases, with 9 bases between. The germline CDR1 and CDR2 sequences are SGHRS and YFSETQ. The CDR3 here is CASSSRGNQETQYF. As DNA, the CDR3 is TGCGCCAGCAGCTCCCGGGGGAACCAAGAGACCCAGTACTTC.

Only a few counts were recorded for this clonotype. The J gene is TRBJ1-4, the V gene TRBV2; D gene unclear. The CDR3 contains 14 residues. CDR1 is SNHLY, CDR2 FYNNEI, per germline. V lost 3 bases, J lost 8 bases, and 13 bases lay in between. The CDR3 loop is CASSEGFLREKLFF. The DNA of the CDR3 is TGTGCCAGCAGTGAGGGGTTCCTCCGAGAAAAACTGTTTTTT.

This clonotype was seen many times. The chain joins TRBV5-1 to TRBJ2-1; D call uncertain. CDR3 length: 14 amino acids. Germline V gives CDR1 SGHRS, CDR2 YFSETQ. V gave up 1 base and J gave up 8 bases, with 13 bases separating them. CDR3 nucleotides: TGCGCCAGCAGCTTGTCTGCCGGCGACGATGAGCAGTTCTTC. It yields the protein CASSLSAGDDEQFF.

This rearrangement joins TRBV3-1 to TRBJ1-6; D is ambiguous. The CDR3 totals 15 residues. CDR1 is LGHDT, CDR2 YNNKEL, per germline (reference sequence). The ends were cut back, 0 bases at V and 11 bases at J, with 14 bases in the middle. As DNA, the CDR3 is TGTGCCAGCAGCCAAGATTCTGGGAGATTGACACCCCTCCACTTT. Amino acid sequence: CASSQDSGRLTPLHF.

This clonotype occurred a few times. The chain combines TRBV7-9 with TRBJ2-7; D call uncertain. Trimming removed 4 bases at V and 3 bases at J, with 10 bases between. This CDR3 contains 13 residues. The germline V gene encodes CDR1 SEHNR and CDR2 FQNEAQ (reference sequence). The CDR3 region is CASSSSNVYEQYF. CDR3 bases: TGTGCCAGCAGCTCTTCAAATGTCTACGAGCAGTACTTC.

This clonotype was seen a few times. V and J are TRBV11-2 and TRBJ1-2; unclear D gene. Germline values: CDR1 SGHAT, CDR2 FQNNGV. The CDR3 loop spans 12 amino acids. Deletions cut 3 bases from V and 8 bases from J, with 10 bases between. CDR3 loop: CASSFSSAGYTF. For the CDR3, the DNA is TGTGCCAGCAGCTTCTCAAGTGCCGGCTACACCTTC.

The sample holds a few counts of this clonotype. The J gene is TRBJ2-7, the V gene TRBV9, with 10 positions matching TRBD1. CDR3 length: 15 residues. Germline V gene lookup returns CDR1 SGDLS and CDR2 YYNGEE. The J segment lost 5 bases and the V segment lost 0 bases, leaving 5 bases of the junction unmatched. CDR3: CASSVDKGQGNEQYV. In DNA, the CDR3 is TGTGCCAGCAGCGTAGACAAGGGACAGGGGAACGAGCAGTACGTC.

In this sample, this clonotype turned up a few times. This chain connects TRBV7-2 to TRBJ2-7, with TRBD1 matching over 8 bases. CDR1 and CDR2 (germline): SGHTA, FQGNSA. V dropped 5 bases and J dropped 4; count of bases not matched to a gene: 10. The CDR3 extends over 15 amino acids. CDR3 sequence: CASSLGQGGRYEQYV. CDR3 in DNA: TGTGCCAGCAGCCTAGGACAGGGTGGTAGGTACGAGCAGTACGTC.